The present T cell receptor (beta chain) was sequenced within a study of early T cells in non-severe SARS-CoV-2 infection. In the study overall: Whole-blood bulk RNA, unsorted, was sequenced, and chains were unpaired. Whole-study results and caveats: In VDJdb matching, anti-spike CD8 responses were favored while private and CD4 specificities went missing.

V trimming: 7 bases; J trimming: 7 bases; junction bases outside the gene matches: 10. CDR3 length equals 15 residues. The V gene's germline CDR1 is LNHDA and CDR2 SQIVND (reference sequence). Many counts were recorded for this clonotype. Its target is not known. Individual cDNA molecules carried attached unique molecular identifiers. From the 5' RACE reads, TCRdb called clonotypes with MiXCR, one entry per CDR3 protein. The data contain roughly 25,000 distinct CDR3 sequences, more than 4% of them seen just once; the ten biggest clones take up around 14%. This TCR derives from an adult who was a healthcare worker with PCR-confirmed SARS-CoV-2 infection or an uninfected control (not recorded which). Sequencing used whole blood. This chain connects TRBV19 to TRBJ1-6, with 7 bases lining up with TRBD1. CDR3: CASKPGDSKNSPLHF. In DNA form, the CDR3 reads TGTGCCAGTAAACCTGGGGACAGTAAGAATTCACCCCTCCACTTT.